Listed below are T cell receptor beta chains from one sample, sequenced in a study of blood T cells in healthy people across ages. TCRdb re-called the 5' RACE reads through MiXCR, storing one row per CDR3 protein. The sample includes roughly 1,500,000 distinct CDR3 sequences, almost 35% seen only once; the top ten take roughly 12%. Sequences were obtained from blood. These receptor sequences come from a young woman in good health. The CDR3 runs from the conserved cysteine through the conserved F or W. A D gene is named only where the DNA matches it firmly. Clone sizes are given selectively: once, few, many, or a class where the clone is expanded.

TRBJ1-1,.,TRBV12-3/TRBV12-4,.,CASSTDGNTEAFF,TGTGCCAGCAGTACCGACGGGAACACTGAAGCTTTCTTT
TRBJ2-3,many,TRBV20-1,.,CSARVGGTDTQYF,TGCAGTGCTAGAGTGGGGGGCACAGATACGCAGTATTTT
TRBJ1-5,.,TRBV4-2,.,CASSQDRRLQPQHF,TGTGCCAGCAGCCAAGATCGGAGACTTCAGCCCCAGCATTTT
TRBJ1-2,.,TRBV30,.,CAWFLLNYGYTF,TGTGCCTGGTTTCTACTAAACTATGGCTACACCTTC
TRBJ2-5,many,TRBV7-9,.,CASSLGLGLGETQYF,TGTGCCAGCAGCTTAGGCCTTGGACTCGGAGAGACCCAGTACTTC
TRBJ2-3,few,TRBV20-1,.,CSAKGGSTDTQYF,TGCAGTGCTAAGGGGGGTAGCACAGATACGCAGTATTTT
TRBJ2-7,.,TRBV30,.,CAWRGRGGMDQQYF,TGTGCCTGGAGGGGCAGGGGGGGAATGGACCAGCAGTACTTC
TRBJ2-5,once,TRBV2,.,CASSPQAIQETQYF,TGTGCCAGCAGTCCTCAGGCGATCCAAGAGACCCAGTACTTC
TRBJ2-7,.,TRBV30,TRBD1,CAWDRDRKSPYEQYF,TGTGCCTGGGACCGGGACAGGAAAAGCCCCTACGAGCAGTACTTC
TRBJ1-2,few,TRBV27,.,CASSPGLYYGYTF,TGTGCCAGCAGTCCCGGTCTATACTATGGCTACACCTTC
TRBJ2-7,.,TRBV2,.,CASAGGTPSYEQYF,TGTGCCAGCGCCGGAGGGACTCCTTCCTACGAGCAGTACTTC